This T cell receptor (beta chain) was profiled in a study of memory CD4+ T cells and cytomegalovirus serostatus. Study at large: Donors were healthy Belgian adults, 8 to 10 CMV seropositive and about two dozen seronegative.

Regarding the study as a whole: Of 150 to 200 reported CMV TCRbeta sequences, 55 to 80 were found in memory CD4+ repertoires.

The sort gate was single viable CD3+CD4+CD8-CD45RO+ cells for memory CD4+ T cells. Serostatus was set by detecting CMV pp150, pp28, p38, p52 IgG. This clone showed up just once. Its antigen is unknown. Germline values: CDR1 MNHEY, CDR2 SMNVEV (reference sequence). The CDR3 has 15 amino acids. Trimming cost V 6 bases and J 1 base; bases outside gene matches: 6. The repertoire was sequenced with immunoSEQ multiplex PCR; TCRdb's copy has only in-frame clones and lacks some. The table shows 50,000 to 60,000 clones, with around 83% occurring only once. The sequencing sample was made of memory CD4+ T cells from blood. This receptor was identified in an adult in good health and CMV-seropositive. V gene TRBV27 combines with J gene TRBJ1-5; the match to TRBD1 covers 7 bases. CDR3 coding DNA: TGTGCCAGCAGCAAACAGGGGACGAGCAATCAGCCCCAGCATTTT. Its translation is CASSKQGTSNQPQHF.